The rows below give T cell receptor beta chains drawn from one sample of a study of cytomegalovirus exposure and HLA in healthy donors. Here immunoSEQ multiplex PCR was the method, and the copy in TCRdb shows in-frame clones only, minus some. Here the sample spans around 160,000 clones, about 78% being singletons. The specimen was PBMCs. These receptors were obtained from a male donor in good health and CMV-seronegative. Each CDR3 is given with its conserved first and last residue. The D gene is left open where the match is weak. Clone sizes are given selectively: once, few, many, or a class where the clone is expanded.

CDR3 length	D gene	clone size	J gene	V gene	CDR3 protein	CDR3 DNA
15	TRBD1	-	TRBJ2-7	TRBV9	CASSVEGQGAYEQYF	TGTGCCAGCAGCGTAGAGGGGCAGGGGGCCTACGAGCAGTACTTC
14	TRBD2	once	TRBJ2-1	TRBV28	CASSPGTRYNEQFF	TGTGCCAGCAGTCCCGGGACTAGGTACAATGAGCAGTTCTTC
15	TRBD1	-	TRBJ2-7	TRBV5-8	CASSFPGTGGFEQYF	TGTGCCAGCAGCTTCCCGGGGACAGGGGGCTTCGAGCAGTACTTC
15	-	-	TRBJ2-7	TRBV7-2	CASSPTWTDTYEQYF	TGTGCCAGCAGCCCCACTTGGACAGACACCTACGAGCAGTACTTC
13	-	-	TRBJ2-7	TRBV5-6	CASSRGAVSEQYF	TGTGCCAGCAGCCGCGGCGCGGTTAGCGAGCAGTACTTC
13	-	-	TRBJ2-7	TRBV7-2	CASSLGGRYEQYF	TGTGCCAGCAGCTTAGGGGGGCGCTACGAGCAGTACTTC
14	TRBD2	-	TRBJ2-3	TRBV9	CASSVSGGEDTQYF	TGTGCCAGCAGCGTTAGCGGGGGGGAAGATACGCAGTATTTT
13	-	-	TRBJ2-1	TRBV2	CASQKGSQREQFF	TGTGCCAGCCAGAAGGGGTCCCAGCGAGAGCAGTTCTTC
13	-	-	TRBJ1-3	TRBV7-6	CASSPSGGNTIYF	TGTGCCAGCAGTCCATCAGGGGGAAACACCATATATTTT
15	TRBD1	-	TRBJ1-5	TRBV6-6	CASSYGTGEGQPQHF	TGTGCCAGCAGTTACGGGACAGGGGAGGGCCAGCCCCAGCATTTT
13	TRBD1	-	TRBJ2-7	TRBV2	CASSGTGGGEQYF	TGTGCCAGCAGTGGGACAGGGGGTGGGGAGCAGTACTTC
15	-	-	TRBJ2-1	TRBV19	CASSMGLASGNEQFF	TGTGCCAGTAGTATGGGTCTAGCTTCAGGCAATGAGCAGTTCTTC
16	TRBD1	-	TRBJ1-2	TRBV18	CASSPRGTGGDYGYTF	TGTGCCAGCTCACCACGAGGGACAGGGGGCGACTATGGCTACACCTTC
16	-	-	TRBJ1-3	TRBV5-4	CASSLGLGAGGNTIYF	TGTGCCAGCAGCTTGGGGCTAGGGGCCGGGGGAAACACCATATATTTT
13	-	-	TRBJ1-2	TRBV7-3	CASSLRQGHGYTF	TGTGCCAGCAGCTTAAGGCAGGGCCATGGCTACACCTTC
14	TRBD2	-	TRBJ2-3	TRBV19	CASWTSGGTDTQYF	TGTGCCAGTTGGACTAGCGGGGGCACAGATACGCAGTATTTT
13	-	-	TRBJ1-2	TRBV6-6	CASKEVLNYGYTF	TGTGCCAGCAAGGAGGTCCTTAACTATGGCTACACCTTC
17	TRBD1	-	TRBJ1-4	TRBV9	CASSVESGGSTNEKLFF	TGTGCCAGCAGCGTAGAGTCAGGGGGATCAACTAATGAAAAACTGTTTTTT
14	-	-	TRBJ2-1	TRBV7-2	CASSSTGIGNEQFF	TGTGCCAGCAGCTCGACCGGGATCGGGAATGAGCAGTTCTTC
14	-	few	TRBJ2-3	TRBV5-1	CASSWSSITDTQYF	TGCGCCAGCAGCTGGTCTAGCATCACAGATACGCAGTATTTT
14	-	-	TRBJ1-2	TRBV28	CASSSSRQVEGYTF	TGTGCCAGCAGTTCCTCCCGACAGGTCGAAGGCTACACCTTC
16	TRBD1	-	TRBJ1-1	TRBV27	CASSSTLGGWDTEAFF	TGTGCCAGCAGTTCAACCCTAGGGGGCTGGGACACTGAAGCTTTCTTT
16	-	few	TRBJ2-3	TRBV15	CATSRGPGTGPDTQYF	TGTGCCACCAGCAGAGGCCCGGGAACGGGTCCAGATACGCAGTATTTT
14	-	-	TRBJ2-5	TRBV29-1	CSVEETAWGETQYF	TGCAGCGTTGAAGAGACAGCTTGGGGAGAGACCCAGTACTTC
13	TRBD1	few	TRBJ1-2	TRBV29-1	CSARDRGGYGYTF	TGCAGCGCACGGGACAGGGGAGGCTATGGCTACACCTTC
15	-	-	TRBJ2-2	TRBV29-1	CSVMGLFGGTGELFF	TGCAGCGTAATGGGATTGTTCGGGGGAACCGGGGAGCTGTTTTTT
15	-	-	TRBJ2-1	TRBV19	CASSPQQTSFHEQFF	TGTGCCAGTAGTCCGCAACAAACTAGCTTCCATGAGCAGTTCTTC
14	-	-	TRBJ1-2	TRBV27	CASSSVGANYGYTF	TGTGCCAGCAGTTCGGTCGGTGCTAACTATGGCTACACCTTC
15	-	-	TRBJ2-7	TRBV6-5	CASQTARGSSYEQYF	TGTGCCAGCCAAACGGCGCGGGGTAGCTCCTACGAGCAGTACTTC
14	TRBD1	-	TRBJ1-2	TRBV13	CASSPDRGDYGYTF	TGTGCCAGCAGCCCGGACAGGGGGGACTATGGCTACACCTTC
14	TRBD1	-	TRBJ2-5	TRBV27	CASSYNTGAETQYF	TGTGCCAGCAGTTACAATACAGGGGCAGAGACCCAGTACTTC
13	-	-	TRBJ2-5	TRBV5-1	CASSFQGQETQYF	TGCGCCAGCAGCTTCCAGGGGCAAGAGACCCAGTACTTC
16	TRBD2	-	TRBJ2-1	TRBV5-1	CASSPTSGEPYNEQFF	TGCGCCAGCAGCCCGACTAGCGGGGAGCCTTACAATGAGCAGTTCTTC
16	TRBD1	-	TRBJ1-1	TRBV28	CASSPGQGPNIPEAFF	TGTGCCAGCAGTCCCGGACAGGGACCAAATATACCTGAAGCTTTCTTT
15	-	-	TRBJ2-5	TRBV28	CASNIGGGLQETQYF	TGTGCCAGCAATATAGGGGGGGGCTTACAAGAGACCCAGTACTTC
18	TRBD2	few	TRBJ2-5	TRBV4-2	CASSRLGTSGGLQETQYF	TGTGCCAGCAGCCGCCTAGGGACTAGCGGGGGGTTACAAGAGACCCAGTACTTC
13	TRBD1	once	TRBJ2-7	TRBV30	CAWMGGQGHEQYF	TGTGCCTGGATGGGAGGACAGGGGCACGAGCAGTACTTC
14	-	-	TRBJ2-7	TRBV6-5	CASSYLEDHSEQYF	TGTGCCAGCAGTTACCTTGAGGATCACTCCGAGCAGTACTTC
11	-	-	TRBJ1-5	TRBV20-1	CSARVTSAQHF	TGCAGTGCTAGAGTTACGTCAGCCCAGCATTTT
16	TRBD2	-	TRBJ2-7	TRBV6-6	CASSYTPSGIPYEQYF	TGTGCCAGCAGTTACACGCCTAGCGGGATCCCCTACGAGCAGTACTTC
13	-	once	TRBJ1-2	TRBV9	CASSVEGDRVYTF	TGTGCCAGCAGCGTGGAGGGAGACCGGGTCTACACCTTC
14	-	-	TRBJ2-7	TRBV28	CASSLYRLPYEQYF	TGTGCCAGCAGTTTATACAGGCTCCCCTACGAGCAGTACTTC
15	TRBD1	-	TRBJ2-7	TRBV27	CASSPGGQATYEQYF	TGTGCCAGCAGTCCCGGTGGACAGGCGACCTACGAGCAGTACTTC
15	-	-	TRBJ1-4	TRBV2	CASELTGGSNEKLFF	TGTGCCAGCGAGCTCACGGGGGGCAGTAATGAAAAACTGTTTTTT
14	-	-	TRBJ1-5	TRBV15	CATSREGRNQPQHF	TGTGCCACCAGCAGAGAGGGGCGCAATCAGCCCCAGCATTTT
12	-	few	TRBJ2-7	TRBV2	CASSQGVYEQYF	TGTGCCAGCAGCCAGGGTGTCTACGAGCAGTACTTC